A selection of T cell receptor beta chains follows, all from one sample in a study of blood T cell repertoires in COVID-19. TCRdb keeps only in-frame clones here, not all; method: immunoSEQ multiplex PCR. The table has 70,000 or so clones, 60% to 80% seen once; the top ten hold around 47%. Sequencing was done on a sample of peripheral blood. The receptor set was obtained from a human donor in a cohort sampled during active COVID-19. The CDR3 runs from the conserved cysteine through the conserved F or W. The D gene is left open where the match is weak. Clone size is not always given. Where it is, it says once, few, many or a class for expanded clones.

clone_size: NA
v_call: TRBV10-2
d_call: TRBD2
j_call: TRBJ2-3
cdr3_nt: TGCGCCAGCAGAGTTGCGGGAGGGAGTAAAGATACGCAGTATTTT
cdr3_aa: CASRVAGGSKDTQYF

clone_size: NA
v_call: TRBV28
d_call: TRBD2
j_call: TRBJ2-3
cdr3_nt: TGTGCCAGCAGTCTGGGACTAGCGGGAGAGACAGATACGCAGTATTTT
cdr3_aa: CASSLGLAGETDTQYF

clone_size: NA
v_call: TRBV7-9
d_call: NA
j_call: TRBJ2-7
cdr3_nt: TGTGCCAGCAGCTTGACAGACGGGTATAGCTACGAGCAGTACTTC
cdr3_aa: CASSLTDGYSYEQYF

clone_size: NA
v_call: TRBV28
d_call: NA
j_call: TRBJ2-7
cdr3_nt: TGTGCCAGCAGTTGGGGGGGGGCGGGCCTGGCCGGTTTC
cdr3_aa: CASSWGGAGLAGF

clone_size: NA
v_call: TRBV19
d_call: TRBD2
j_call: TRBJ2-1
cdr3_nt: TGTGCCAGTAGGGACCCCGGGACTAGCGGGGTCGGTGAGCAGTTCTTC
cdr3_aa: CASRDPGTSGVGEQFF

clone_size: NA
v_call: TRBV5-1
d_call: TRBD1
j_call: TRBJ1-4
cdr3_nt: TGCGCCAGCAGCTTGTTCCCAATCGGGAGGGGACAGCCTAATGAAAAACTGTTTTTT
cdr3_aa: CASSLFPIGRGQPNEKLFF

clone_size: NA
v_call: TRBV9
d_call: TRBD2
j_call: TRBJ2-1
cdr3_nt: TGTGCCAGCAGCGTAGGAATAAAAATAGCGGGAGTCACCTACAATGAGCAGTTCTTC
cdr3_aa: CASSVGIKIAGVTYNEQFF

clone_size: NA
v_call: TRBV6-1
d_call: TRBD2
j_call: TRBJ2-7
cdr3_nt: TGTGCCAGCAGTGAACAAGCGGGGTATGGTCCCTACGAGCAGTACTTC
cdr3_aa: CASSEQAGYGPYEQYF

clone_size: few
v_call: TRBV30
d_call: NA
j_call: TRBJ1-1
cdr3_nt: TGTGCCTGGGTCGCGGGGGCGGGAGCTTTCTTT
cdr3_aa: CAWVAGAGAFF

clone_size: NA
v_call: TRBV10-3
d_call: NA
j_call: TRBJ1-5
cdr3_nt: TGTGCCATCAGCGCGACAGACTCTTATCAGCCCCAGCATTTT
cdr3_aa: CAISATDSYQPQHF

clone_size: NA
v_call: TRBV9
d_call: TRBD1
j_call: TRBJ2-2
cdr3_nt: TGTGCCAGCAGCGTAGCCGGGACAGGGGCCCTGAACACCGGGGAGCTGTTTTTT
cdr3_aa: CASSVAGTGALNTGELFF

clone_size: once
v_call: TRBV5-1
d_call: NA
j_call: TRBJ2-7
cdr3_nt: TGCGCCAGCAGCTTGGTCGGGAAGAATTCCTACGAGCAGTACTTC
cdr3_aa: CASSLVGKNSYEQYF

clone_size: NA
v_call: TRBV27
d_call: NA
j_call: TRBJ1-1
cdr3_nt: TGTGCCAGCAGTTCTAGGAACCTGAACACTGAAGCTTTCTTT
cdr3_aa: CASSSRNLNTEAFF

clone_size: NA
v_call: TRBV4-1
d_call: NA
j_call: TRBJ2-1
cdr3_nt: TGCGCCAGCAGCCAAGGAACCAGGGGTGAGCAGTTCTTC
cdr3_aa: CASSQGTRGEQFF

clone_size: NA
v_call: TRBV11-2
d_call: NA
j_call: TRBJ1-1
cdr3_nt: TGTGCCAGCAGCCCCCCCGCGGCGAACACTGAAGCTTTCTTT
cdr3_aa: CASSPPAANTEAFF

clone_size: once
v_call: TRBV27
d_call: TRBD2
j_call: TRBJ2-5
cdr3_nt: TGTGCCAGCAGTCCCCTCGGGTCGGCGGGGGTGCAAGAGACCCAGTACTTC
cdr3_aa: CASSPLGSAGVQETQYF

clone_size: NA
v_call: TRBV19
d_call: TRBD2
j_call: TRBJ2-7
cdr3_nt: TGTGCCAGTAGTAAGACCCCTTTTGGGGGGGAAATCGAGCAGTACTTC
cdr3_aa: CASSKTPFGGEIEQYF

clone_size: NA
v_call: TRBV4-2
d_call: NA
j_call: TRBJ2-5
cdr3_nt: TGTGCCAGCAGCCAAGGGGGGTCTAGCGCCTACCAAGAGACCCAGTACTTC
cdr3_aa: CASSQGGSSAYQETQYF